Below, one T cell receptor beta chain is given with its context. The sample holds a few counts of this clone. It lacks a known antigen. There are no base qualities to consult, and no much larger clone falls within one base. The sample is drawn from a study of beta chain features in type 1 diabetes (dated by TCRdb to 2016 to 2019). Looking at the study overall: No differences in mean age, gender distribution, total cell number or subset yield were found between patients and healthy donors. A total of approximately 99,000,000 sorted cells were examined across all samples, and RNA yield correlated strongly with the number of cells per subset. The study compared the TCRB repertoires of sorted circulating CD4+ T cell subsets in recently diagnosed type 1 diabetes patients with those in matched healthy donors. Regulatory and stem cell-like memory subsets were isolated from only 8 patients and roughly 8 healthy donors, whereas naive and central memory subsets came from all 28 donors.

The entire amount of isolated RNA was reverse transcribed using the High Capacity cDNA Reverse Transcription Kit, so the sequenced TCRB transcripts were expressed ones. Deep immunoSEQ sequencing was applied to naive, central memory and regulatory T cell samples, giving an average of approximately 4 million total reads per sample. Sorted cells were lysed in RLT buffer, and RNA was extracted using DNase-treated RNeasy Micro or Mini kits according to cell number. To prevent cross-contamination, each cell subset was processed individually, whereas patient and healthy donor samples were processed jointly. The immunoSEQ multiplex PCR was used to amplify TCRB sequences from cDNA, yielding 87-bp fragments that span the CDR3 region. The amplicons were sequenced using the Illumina HiSeq platform. Concerning the study's data processing: PCR bias was computationally corrected using synthetic template baselines, reads within Hamming distance 2 were collapsed, and singletons that could not be merged were discarded. Reads were aligned against IMGT so that V, D and J genes, CDR3 length and insertions or deletions at six rearrangement sites could be assigned. Within each subset, clonotype counts were normalized to sorted cell number, after which true diversity and Gini coefficients were computed with the tcR R package. The overlap coefficient, calculated on TCRB nucleotide sequences, was used to quantify repertoire sharing. Out-of-frame TCRB sequences from naive cells were analyzed as a proxy for the pre-selection repertoire. As stored in TCRdb, this immuneACCESS dataset retains in-frame rearrangements with V and J assigned. A fraction of the clones does not appear; measured against another copy, unresolved V genes explain less than half of the discrepancy, and the remainder lacks a known reason. From that table come the V and J calls and clone size; the DNA was used to work out D and trimming. The sample includes a few hundred thousand clones, with 7.5% to 10% observed a single time. The ten most abundant clones make up under 0.035% of the sample.

Taken from cysteine to phenylalanine, the CDR3 has 16 residues. The sequence is cut down to CDR3 DNA, 48 bases in frame from base 1. In the germline V gene, CDR1 corresponds to SGHRS and CDR2 to YFSETQ. Deletion took 4 bases off V and 2 bases off J, with a span of 18 bases between the germline ends. A single peripheral blood draw of 95 to 150 mL on average was collected from each donor into heparinised tubes. Naive, central memory, regulatory and stem cell-like memory CD4+ T cells were sorted on a BD FACSAria II using a panel including CD45RO, CCR7, CD25, CD127, CD95 and CD27. A purity above 98% was achieved for all sorted populations. PBMCs were separated immediately by Lymphoprep density gradient centrifugation and were stained directly, without being cultured. Samples were stained and sorted in pairs, with one healthy donor and one patient per experiment, so that batch effects were minimized. Paper-wide results and their limitations: Shorter templates might be favored by PCR, yet because patient and control samples were amplified and corrected together, any such skew would affect both groups equally. At VDJ recombination sites, type 1 diabetes patients had fewer insertions and more deleted nucleotides, which implies abnormalities in thymic rearrangement. Only small numbers of individuals were included in the HLA sub-analyses, which left unresolved whether HLA type had any influence on TCRB rearrangement. Because cDNA was sequenced instead of genomic DNA, activated cells with high expression could be over-represented, although the groups did not differ in activation or CD3 levels. Type 1 diabetes patients showed a moderate but significant shortening of TCRB CDR3 length in all four CD4+ subsets. Naive, central memory and regulatory TCRB repertoires appeared to be more alike among patients than among healthy donors.

The origin of this receptor is a woman younger than 30 in good health. Sequenced material: naive CD4+ T cells from blood. In light of the paper, this sample's cell subset or site label describes: true naive CD4+ T cells. The rearrangement combines TRBV5-1 with TRBJ2-5, with a tentative D gene TRBD2 over 5 matching bases. The CDR3 region reads CASSPRATTTQETQYF. The nucleotide sequence is TGCGCCAGCAGCCCGAGGGCTACCACTACTCAAGAGACCCAGTACTTC.